This section outlines one T cell receptor (beta chain) sequence together with its context. These data originate in a study of T cell changes during pregnancy in multiple sclerosis. The ends lost 6 bases at V and 6 bases at J; junction bases unmatched: 13. Germline V lookup: CDR1 SGHTA, CDR2 FQGNSA. This CDR3 spans 16 amino acids. Assay used: immunoSEQ multiplex PCR; TCRdb lists only in-frame clones, some missing. This sample has roughly 47,000 clones, with around 94% found just once. The TCR was taken from a female donor with multiple sclerosis, enrolled in a pregnancy study. The input for sequencing was CD8+ T cells from peripheral blood mononuclear cells, taken before pregnancy. V gene TRBV7-2 combines with J gene TRBJ2-3; TRBD2 agrees at 9 bases. The CDR3 DNA reads as TGTGCCAGCAGTCGTAGCGGGAGTTCTAGTGGGGATACGCAGTATTTT. As protein: CASSRSGSSSGDTQYF.